These 20 T cell receptor beta chains share one sample of origin, sequenced in a study of blood T cell repertoires in COVID-19. Clones were sequenced by immunoSEQ multiplex PCR, and TCRdb holds only the in-frame ones, with some missing. The repertoire holds about 160,000 clones, with about four fifths as singletons. Source material: peripheral blood. These receptors came from a man aged 60 to 69 with active or convalescent COVID-19.

The chain carries TRBV13 and TRBJ2-7, with 11 positions matching TRBD2. Losses at the gene ends were 4 bases for V and 2 bases for J; bases not matched to a gene: 10. Germline CDR1 is PRHDT and CDR2 is FYEKMQ (reference sequence). CDR3 length: 17 amino acids. The CDR3 coding sequence is TGTGCCAGCAGCTCCTTCTCCGGGACTAGCGGAACCTACGAGCAGTACTTC. It encodes CASSSFSGTSGTYEQYF.

This clone was seen just once. The chain links TRBV7-9 to TRBJ1-5, with 11 bases that match TRBD1. From germline, CDR1 is SEHNR and CDR2 FQNEAQ (reference sequence). The CDR3 extends over 14 amino acids. V was pared by 5 bases and J by 5 bases, with 2 bases of the junction left unmatched. As DNA, the CDR3 is TGTGCCAGCAGCCGGGACAGGGGGGATCAGCCCCAGCATTTT. Translating gives CASSRDRGDQPQHF.

The chain is built from TRBV7-3 and TRBJ2-7; 11 bases fit TRBD1. This CDR3 is built from 17 residues. V lost 3 bases, J lost 3 bases, and 10 bases stayed unmatched. Germline-derived CDR1 and CDR2 are SGHTA and FQGTGA. Here the CDR3 reads CASSLTAPGTGGYEQYF. CDR3 bases: TGTGCCAGCAGCTTGACCGCCCCCGGGACAGGGGGCTACGAGCAGTACTTC.

The rearrangement links TRBV5-1 to TRBJ2-2; D is uncertain. The ends were cut back, 0 bases at V and 3 bases at J, with 9 bases in the middle. The CDR3 sequence is 15 residues long. Germline loops: CDR1 SGHRS, CDR2 YFSETQ. CDR3 coding DNA: TGCGCCAGCAGCTTGGCGGAGAGCTACACCGGGGAGCTGTTTTTT. Its protein product is CASSLAESYTGELFF.

This chain uses TRBV5-5 with TRBJ2-7; TRBD2 might be the D (6 bases). The V and J ends lost 3 bases and 3 bases respectively, with 25 bases between them. Germline lookup yields CDR1 SGHKS and CDR2 YYEKEE (reference sequence). This CDR3 has 18 amino acids. The CDR3 DNA sequence: TGTGCCAGCAGCTCGGGGGAAGGGGTTCGAGGGAAGAGCTACGAGCAGTACTTC. It specifies CASSSGEGVRGKSYEQYF.

This clone was seen only a few times. V gene TRBV6-1 combines with J gene TRBJ1-2, with 8 bases fitting TRBD1. The J segment lost 4 bases and the V segment lost 2 bases, leaving 9 bases of the junction unmatched. CDR3 size: 16 residues. Per germline, CDR1 MNHNS and CDR2 SASEGT. As DNA, the CDR3 is TGTGCCAGCAGTGAAACTCCGGGACAGGTTGGCTATGGCTACACCTTC. Translating it yields CASSETPGQVGYGYTF.

The chain combines TRBV7-9 with TRBJ2-7; possibly TRBD2 for D (6 bases). There are 13 residues in the CDR3. With 3 bases removed from V and 4 bases from J, the gap between germline ends came to 10 bases. Germline lookup yields CDR1 SEHNR and CDR2 FQNEAQ (reference sequence). The CDR3 sequence is CASSFGGLYEQYF. In nucleotides, the CDR3 is TGTGCCAGCAGCTTCGGGGGACTTTACGAGCAGTACTTC. Using reference TRBV7-9 and TRBJ2-7 for the parts outside the CDR3, the full variable domain is DTGVSQNPRHKITKRGQNVTFRCDPISEHNRLYWYRQTLGQGPEFLTYFQNEAQLEKSRLLSDRFSAERPKGSFSTLEIQRTEQGDSAMYLCASSFGGLYEQYFGPGTRLTVT.

The gene calls are TRBV5-1 and TRBJ2-3, with D possibly TRBD2 on 6 matching bases. V shed 0 bases and J shed 2 bases, with 13 bases lying between them. The germline V gene encodes CDR1 SGHRS and CDR2 YFSETQ. This CDR3 has 16 amino acids. The CDR3 coding sequence is TGCGCCAGCAGCTTGGCCCACGGGGACTTCACAGATACGCAGTATTTT. It translates to CASSLAHGDFTDTQYF. Together with reference TRBV5-1 and TRBJ2-3, the CDR3 gives the full variable domain: KAGVTQTPRYLIKTRGQQVTLSCSPISGHRSVSWYQQTPGQGLQFLFEYFSETQRNKGNFPGRFSGRQFSNSRSEMNVSTLELGDSALYLCASSLAHGDFTDTQYFGPGTRLTVL.

The chain joins TRBV7-2 to TRBJ1-2; no clear D. The CDR3 consists of 14 residues. CDR1 SGHTA and CDR2 FQGNSA come from the germline V gene. V lost 5 bases to trimming and J lost 7 bases, with 17 bases between them. The DNA of the CDR3 is TGTGCCAGCAGCCCGGGCCGGGGTTTGGGTGGCTACACCTTC. It specifies CASSPGRGLGGYTF.

This rearrangement joins TRBV5-4 to TRBJ1-2, with 10 bases that match TRBD1. This CDR3 region has 15 residues. Germline loops: CDR1 SGHNT, CDR2 YYREEE (reference sequence). Trimming at V came to 3 bases and at J to 4 bases, leaving 6 bases not matched to a gene. The CDR3 loop reads CASSSGGQGIYGYTF. CDR3 DNA: TGTGCCAGCAGCTCCGGGGGACAGGGGATCTATGGCTACACCTTC.

The CDR3 loop reads CASRQSPEQLYGYTF. DNA for the CDR3: TGTGCCAGCAGACAGTCCCCGGAACAACTTTATGGCTACACCTTC. This sequence joins TRBV2 and TRBJ1-2; D is unresolved. V was trimmed by 6 bases and J by 5 bases, leaving 19 bases between them. The CDR3 runs to 15 residues. Per the germline V gene, CDR1 is SNHLY and CDR2 is FYNNEI. The full variable domain, in which reference TRBV2 and TRBJ1-2 provide the parts outside the CDR3, is EPEVTQTPSHQVTQMGQEVILRCVPISNHLYFYWYRQILGQKVEFLVSFYNNEISEKSEIFDDQFSVERPDGSNFTLKIRSTKLEDSAMYFCASRQSPEQLYGYTFGSGTRLTVV.

This clone was found once. The V call is TRBV3-1 (or the pseudogene TRBV3-2), the J call TRBJ1-2, with 9 bases aligning to TRBD1. There are 15 residues in the CDR3. Germline CDR1 and CDR2: LGHDT and YNNKEL (reference sequence). Unmatched junction bases numbered 4, after V lost 1 base and J lost 4 bases. The CDR3 loop reads CASSQGGQGSYGYTF. CDR3 bases: TGTGCCAGCAGCCAAGGAGGACAGGGGAGCTATGGCTACACCTTC.

J is TRBJ2-3 and V is TRBV5-6; 7 bases are shared with TRBD2. Germline values: CDR1 SGHDT, CDR2 YYEEEE. J lost 2 bases, V lost 4 bases, and 7 bases had no gene match. CDR3 length equals 15 residues. The chain's CDR3 is CASSPTGGSTDTQYF. CDR3 bases: TGTGCCAGCAGCCCTACCGGGGGGTCCACAGATACGCAGTATTTT.

This rearrangement joins TRBV7-2 to TRBJ2-7; no definite D call. The CDR3 covers 14 residues. Trimming stripped 5 bases from V and 10 bases from J, with 21 bases between. The germline V gene encodes CDR1 SGHTA and CDR2 FQGNSA. In DNA, the CDR3 is TGTGCCAGCAGCCCGAACCCCTTAACTACTGTACAGTACTTC. Its translation: CASSPNPLTTVQYF.

This chain links TRBV11-1 with TRBJ1-1; TRBD1 is a possible D gene (5 bases). Germline V CDR1 and CDR2: SGHAT, FQDESV (reference sequence). V dropped 7 bases and J dropped 9 bases, with 21 bases sitting between them. The CDR3 runs 14 residues. CDR3 sequence (DNA): TGTGCCAGCAAAAACGTCGTGGGGCTGGGGAAAGCTTTCTTT. Amino acids: CASKNVVGLGKAFF.

The chain links TRBV6-4 to TRBJ1-1; D call uncertain. The V gene's germline CDR1 is MRHNA and CDR2 SNTAGT. The CDR3 runs 12 residues. V was pared by 10 bases and J by 1 base, with 10 bases between. Here the CDR3 reads CAIQKQNTEAFF. The CDR3 DNA follows: TGTGCCATACAAAAACAGAACACTGAAGCTTTCTTT.

The J gene is TRBJ2-3, the V gene TRBV28; 7 bases line up with TRBD2. CDR1 is MDHEN, CDR2 SYDVKM, per germline. This CDR3 comprises 17 residues. Unmatched junction bases numbered 11, after V lost 5 bases and J lost 0 bases. The CDR3 coding sequence is TGTGCCAGCAGTCCGGCAGGGCGTAGCGGGAGCACAGATACGCAGTATTTT. Translating gives CASSPAGRSGSTDTQYF. Full variable domain (rest looked up from reference TRBV28 and TRBJ2-3): DVKVTQSSRYLVKRTGEKVFLECVQDMDHENMFWYRQDPGLGLRLIYFSYDVKMKEKGDIPEGYSVSREKKERFSLILESASTNQTSMYLCASSPAGRSGSTDTQYFGPGTRLTVL.

Details on this clone: This same CDR3 is encoded by further DNA sequences in the sample. The chain is built from TRBV2 and TRBJ1-1; maybe TRBD1 (5 bases). Trimming took 6 bases from V and 5 from J, leaving 10 bases between them. CDR1 is SNHLY and CDR2 is FYNNEI in the germline V gene. The CDR3 totals 12 residues. The CDR3 nucleotides are TGTGCCAGCAGCGAAAGGGGTACTGAAGCTTTCTTT. The encoded protein is CASSERGTEAFF.

This clone has only a few counts. The chain recombines TRBV18 with TRBJ1-1; TRBD1 agrees at 7 bases. This CDR3 is built from 13 residues. V lost 6 bases and J lost 5; bases outside the gene matches: 6. Per germline, CDR1 KGHSH and CDR2 LQKENI. The CDR3 nucleotides are TGTGCCAGCTCCCCTGACAGGGTTACTGAAGCTTTCTTT. Its translation: CASSPDRVTEAFF.

V is TRBV19 and J is TRBJ1-5, with TRBD1 identical over 7 bases. CDR1 and CDR2 (germline): LNHDA, SQIVND (reference sequence). The CDR3 has 14 amino acids. Trimming at V came to 4 bases and at J to 3 bases, leaving 3 bases not matched to a gene. CDR3: CASSTTGSNQPQHF. As DNA, the CDR3 is TGTGCCAGTAGTACGACAGGGTCCAATCAGCCCCAGCATTTT.